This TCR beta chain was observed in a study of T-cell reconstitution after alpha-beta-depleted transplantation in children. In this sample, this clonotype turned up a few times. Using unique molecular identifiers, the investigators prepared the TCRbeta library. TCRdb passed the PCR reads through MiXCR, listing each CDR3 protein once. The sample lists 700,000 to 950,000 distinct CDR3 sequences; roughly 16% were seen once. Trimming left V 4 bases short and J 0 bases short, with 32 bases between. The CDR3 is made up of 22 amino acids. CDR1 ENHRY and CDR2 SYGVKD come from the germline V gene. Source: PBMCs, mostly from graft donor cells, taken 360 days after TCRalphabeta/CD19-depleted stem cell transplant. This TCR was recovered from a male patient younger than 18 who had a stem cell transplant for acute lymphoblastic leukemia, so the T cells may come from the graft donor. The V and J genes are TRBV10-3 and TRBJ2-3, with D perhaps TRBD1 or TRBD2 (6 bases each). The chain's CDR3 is CAISVLFSLGGPRHPSTDTQYF. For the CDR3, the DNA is TGTGCCATCAGTGTGCTCTTTAGCTTGGGGGGCCCGAGACATCCTAGCACAGATACGCAGTATTTT.